This T cell receptor beta chain appears in the sequencing data of a study of neoadjuvant anti-PD-1 for oral cavity cancer. Study context: Nivolumab at 3 mg/kg was mostly given biweekly, three to four doses, pre-surgery. Patients without progression received a fourth nivolumab dose around day 43, then surgical resection on days 50-56.

Time point of the sample: after neoadjuvant nivolumab, at surgical resection. The method was immunoSEQ multiplex PCR; TCRdb's version includes in-frame clones alone and lacks a portion of them. The table includes 7,500 to 10,000 clones, around 68% detected once. The sequenced sample was PBMCs, obtained after nivolumab (anti-PD-1) treatment. The sequence was collected from a person aged 40 to 85 with oral cavity squamous cell carcinoma.

The CDR3 is CASSVNRENYGYTF. In DNA form, the CDR3 reads TGTGCCAGCAGTGTCAACCGGGAGAACTATGGCTACACCTTC. This rearrangement joins TRBV6-5 to TRBJ1-2; no firm D call. The V end was cut by 5 bases, the J end by 2 bases, with 12 bases between. CDR1 and CDR2 from the germline V gene are MNHEY and SVGAGI. This CDR3 is built from 14 residues.